The clone carrying this T cell receptor beta chain showed up just a few times. This CDR3 has 13 amino acids. V lost 6 bases and J lost 5, with 13 bases in between. Germline loops: CDR1 KGHSH, CDR2 LQKENI. This specimen belongs to a study of a mutant IDH1 vaccine in newly diagnosed glioma. Study context: The treated population exhibited a male proportion of about 62%, a female proportion of roughly 40%, and a mean age of approximately 41 years.

TCRdb keeps only in-frame clones here, not all; method: immunoSEQ multiplex PCR. Of tens of thousands of clones in the sample, under 90% were seen once. Described time point: baseline, week 1 (first vaccination visit). As to treatment: pre-vaccination baseline after standard-of-care therapy. The material sequenced was PBMCs, taken from a glioma patient treated with radiotherapy, temozolomide or both. This TCR was sampled from a woman in her fifties or sixties with glioma. The genes are TRBV18 and TRBJ1-1, with D unresolved. The DNA of the CDR3 is TGTGCCAGCTCGTCGACATTGGCGACTGAAGCTTTCTTT. Its protein product is CASSSTLATEAFF. The full variable domain, rest sourced from reference TRBV18 and TRBJ1-1, is NAGVMQNPRHLVRRRGQEARLRCSPMKGHSHVYWYRQLPEEGLKFMVYLQKENIIDESGMPKERFSAEFPKEGPSILRIQQVVRGDSAAYFCASSSTLATEAFFGQGTRLTVV.